The 11 T cell receptor beta chains reported below all come from one sample, sequenced in a study of blood T cell repertoires in COVID-19. The data were produced by immunoSEQ multiplex PCR, yet TCRdb's version contains in-frame clones alone and is incomplete. The sample lists under 200,000 clones; around 90% were seen once. The sequenced sample was peripheral blood. These receptors all come from a woman older than 75 with COVID-19, enrolled during active disease.

The J gene is TRBJ2-3, the V gene TRBV10-3; D is possibly TRBD2 (5 bases). The germline gives CDR1 ENHRY, CDR2 SYGVKD. Trimming left V 3 bases short and J 4 bases short, with 8 bases between. This CDR3 contains 13 residues. CDR3 DNA: TGTGCCATCAGTGACGGGAATCCAGATACGCAGTATTTT. Encoded protein: CAISDGNPDTQYF.

The DNA for the CDR3 is TGTGCCAGCAGGGAACGGGGGGGCAGTGGAAACACCATATATTTT. This sequence encodes CASRERGGSGNTIYF. The chain employs TRBV3-1 (or the pseudogene TRBV3-2) and TRBJ1-3; tentatively, D is TRBD1 (6 bases). This CDR3 is 15 amino acids long. Germline V lookup: CDR1 LGHDT, CDR2 YNNKEL (reference sequence). Trimming shortened V by 6 bases and J by 3 bases, and 15 bases separated the two germline ends.

The chain links TRBV28 to TRBJ1-1; 8 bases align to TRBD1. The CDR3 extends over 15 amino acids. J was trimmed by 0 bases and V by 5 bases; bases with no gene match: 5. Germline loops: CDR1 MDHEN, CDR2 SYDVKM. The CDR3 bases are TGTGCCAGCAGTAAAACAGGGGGAGTGAACACTGAAGCTTTCTTT. Amino acid sequence: CASSKTGGVNTEAFF.

The chain is built from TRBV6-1 and TRBJ1-1, with D hard to call. Per germline, CDR1 MNHNS and CDR2 SASEGT. Trimming cost V 3 bases and J 3 bases, with 11 bases left between them. The CDR3 runs 14 residues. The CDR3 DNA reads TGTGCCAGCAGTGAGCAAGGGAGAGACACTGAAGCTTTCTTT. Its translation is CASSEQGRDTEAFF.

The chain couples TRBV5-1 to TRBJ2-2, with 7 bases that match TRBD1. There are 15 residues in the CDR3. Germline assignment: CDR1 SGHRS and CDR2 YFSETQ. The ends lost 2 bases at V and 1 base at J; junction bases unmatched: 2. The CDR3 DNA sequence: TGCGCCAGCAGCTTTACAGGGGAGAACACCGGGGAGCTGTTTTTT. It is translated as CASSFTGENTGELFF.

The chain recombines TRBV2 with TRBJ1-1; tentatively, D is TRBD1 (6 bases). CDR3 length: 16 amino acids. Trimming removed 2 bases at V and 1 base at J, with 14 bases between. Per germline, CDR1 SNHLY and CDR2 FYNNEI. The chain's CDR3 is CASSERSGQWNTEAFF. In DNA form, the CDR3 reads TGTGCCAGCAGTGAAAGGTCAGGACAGTGGAACACTGAAGCTTTCTTT.

This chain uses TRBV28 with TRBJ2-7, with 8 bases identical to TRBD1. The CDR3 extends over 15 amino acids. J gave up 2 bases and V 4 bases, and 7 bases lay outside the gene matches. Germline V gives CDR1 MDHEN, CDR2 SYDVKM. DNA of the CDR3: TGTGCCAGCAGTTCCGTGACAGGGGTCACCTACGAGCAGTACTTC. This encodes CASSSVTGVTYEQYF.

The chain is built from TRBV5-5 and TRBJ2-7, with TRBD2 identical over 8 bases. The CDR3 loop spans 16 amino acids. V lost 1 base to trimming and J lost 5 bases; unmatched junction nucleotides: 11. Germline V lookup: CDR1 SGHKS, CDR2 YYEKEE (reference sequence). CDR3 amino acids: CASSLILGLESDEQYF. CDR3 nucleotides: TGTGCCAGCAGCTTGATATTGGGACTAGAATCCGACGAGCAGTACTTC.

The chain carries TRBV9 and TRBJ2-2; D gene uncertain. The V gene lost 0 bases and the J gene lost 6 bases, with 15 bases spanning the gap. The CDR3 is made up of 16 amino acids. Germline V gene sequence: CDR1 SGDLS, CDR2 YYNGEE. The CDR3 protein is CASSVVASFSSGELFF. DNA of the CDR3: TGTGCCAGCAGCGTAGTGGCCTCATTCAGTTCCGGGGAGCTGTTTTTT.

This clone was seen a single time. The chain couples TRBV21-1 to TRBJ2-1; the D segment call TRBD2 is taken from the table without a DNA check. TRBV21-1 is designated a pseudogene. The CDR3 runs 16 residues. The CDR3 reads CASSNRPSGKGDEQFF. The CDR3, as DNA: TGTGCCAGCAGCAACCGCCCTAGCGGGAAAGGTGATGAGCAGTTCTTC.

The chain joins TRBV5-1 to TRBJ2-7; no definite D call. Trimming removed 0 bases at V and 2 bases at J, with 9 bases between. The germline gives CDR1 SGHRS, CDR2 YFSETQ. This CDR3 is built from 14 residues. The CDR3 DNA sequence: TGCGCCAGCAGCTTGGTTCCAGAAGCCTACGAGCAGTACTTC. The encoded protein is CASSLVPEAYEQYF.